The 11 T cell receptor beta chains given below trace back to one sample, sequenced in a study of human thymus T cells. Thymus tissue for the work was resected from patients undergoing corrective heart surgery. Data came from immunoSEQ multiplex PCR; TCRdb stores just in-frame clones and leaves some out. The sample lists roughly 120,000 clones; about 94% were seen once. The sequenced sample consisted of thymus tissue. The receptors shown here come from a boy under three years old with a congenital heart defect but otherwise immunologically healthy.

The V and J genes are TRBV4-3 and TRBJ2-1; D is unresolved. V shed 2 bases and J shed 0 bases, with 11 bases lying between them. Germline values: CDR1 LGHNA, CDR2 YSLEER. This CDR3 spans 16 amino acids. CDR3 bases: TGCGCCAGCAGCCAATCCCTCTGGAGCTCCTACAATGAGCAGTTCTTC. Amino acids: CASSQSLWSSYNEQFF.

The gene calls are TRBV11-2 and TRBJ1-3; D is ambiguous. The CDR3 spans 13 residues. Trimming removed 2 bases at V and 4 bases at J, with 6 bases between. In germline, CDR1 is SGHAT, CDR2 FQNNGV. Here the CDR3 DNA reads TGTGCCAGCAGCTTAACTGACGGAAACACCATATATTTT. Translated: CASSLTDGNTIYF. The variable domain in full, completed from reference TRBV11-2 and TRBJ1-3, reads EAGVAQSPRYKIIEKRQSVAFWCNPISGHATLYWYQQILGQGPKLLIQFQNNGVVDDSQLPKDRFSAERLKGVDSTLKIQPAKLEDSAVYLCASSLTDGNTIYFGEGSWLTVV.

The chain couples TRBV10-2 to TRBJ2-7; D ambiguous. Looked up from germline, CDR1 is WSHSY and CDR2 is SAAADI. V gave up 8 bases and J gave up 2 bases, with 22 bases separating them. This CDR3 contains 16 residues. CDR3 protein: CASSGGTGYSPYEQYF. The CDR3 DNA follows: TGCGCCAGCTCCGGCGGCACGGGTTACTCACCCTACGAGCAGTACTTC.

CDR3: CSAGGPQAQFF. The DNA for the CDR3 is TGCAGTGCTGGGGGACCGCAGGCGCAGTTCTTC. V usage is TRBV20-1 and J usage is TRBJ2-1; D may correspond to TRBD1 or TRBD2 (5 bases each). Trimming stripped 5 bases from V and 12 bases from J, with 14 bases between. Germline V lookup: CDR1 DFQATT, CDR2 SNEGSKA (reference sequence). The CDR3 sequence is 11 residues long.

The V gene is TRBV6-1, the J gene TRBJ1-1; 9 bases agree with TRBD1. The CDR3 length is 17 residues. V shed 4 bases and J 3 bases; nucleotides not matched to a gene: 12. Germline CDR1 and CDR2: MNHNS and SASEGT. The CDR3 DNA reads as TGTGCCAGCAGTGCGCCTACAGGGGGCCAGAAGGACACTGAAGCTTTCTTT. Protein product: CASSAPTGGQKDTEAFF.

V usage is TRBV28 and J usage is TRBJ2-1; D not resolved. V lost 2 bases and J 8 bases, leaving 4 bases between the germline ends. This CDR3 is 11 amino acids long. Per the germline V gene, CDR1 is MDHEN and CDR2 is SYDVKM. The CDR3 region has the DNA TGTGCCAGCAGTTTAATATATGAGCAGTTCTTC. Its protein is CASSLIYEQFF.

V is TRBV5-8 and J is TRBJ2-7, with 8 bases identical to TRBD1. This CDR3 comprises 15 residues. Germline V gene data show CDR1 as SGHTS and CDR2 as YDEGEE. V was pared by 5 bases and J by 4 bases, with 11 bases of the junction left unmatched. CDR3 coding DNA: TGTGCCAGCAGTTCGGACAGGGAAGAAGGTTACGAGCAGTACTTC. Translated, it gives CASSSDREEGYEQYF.

V and J are TRBV19 and TRBJ1-3; TRBD1 aligns across 7 bases. Germline lookup yields CDR1 LNHDA and CDR2 SQIVND (reference sequence). This CDR3 has 15 amino acids. Unmatched junction bases numbered 3, after V lost 2 bases and J lost 2 bases. The CDR3 is CASSIRTGPGNTIYF. The CDR3 coding sequence is TGTGCCAGTAGTATAAGGACAGGCCCTGGAAACACCATATATTTT.

This clone was recorded only once. This rearrangement joins TRBV28 to TRBJ2-7; the match to TRBD2 covers 9 bases. This CDR3 is 12 amino acids long. CDR1 is MDHEN, CDR2 SYDVKM, per germline. The junction had 0 bases not matched to a gene; V was cut back by 5 bases and J by 4 bases. CDR3 in DNA: TGTGCCAGCAGTACTAGCGGGTACGAGCAGTACTTC. Translated, it gives CASSTSGYEQYF.

V is TRBV11-2 and J is TRBJ2-2, with TRBD1 identical over 7 bases. Germline V gene lookup returns CDR1 SGHAT and CDR2 FQNNGV. V lost 6 bases, J lost 0 bases, and 7 bases stayed unmatched. The CDR3 spans 16 residues. The CDR3 reads CASRSRGLANTGELFF. The CDR3, as DNA: TGTGCCAGCAGATCAAGGGGGCTTGCGAACACCGGGGAGCTGTTTTTT.

Concerning this clone: One end of the junction fails to match germline, which may point to a read error. V is TRBV4-2 and J is TRBJ2-1, with 11 bases lining up with TRBD2. The CDR3 runs to 15 residues. Germline V lookup: CDR1 LGHNA, CDR2 YNFKEQ. The CDR3 is CASSQGAFGLAGGVF. CDR3 coding DNA: TGTGCCAGCAGCCAAGGTGCCTTCGGCCTAGCGGGGGGTGTCTTC.